This entry is about one TCR beta chain. Documented time point: after dendritic cell vaccination, including at tumor progression/relapse. The PCR used 60 V beta and 13 J beta primers. Profiling relied on immunoSEQ multiplex PCR, and the TCRdb table lists in-frame clones only, not all of them. The table includes about 58,000 clones, about four fifths detected once. This sample is drawn from a study of glioma-infiltrating T cells after dendritic cell vaccination. Germline CDR1 and CDR2: SEHNR and FQNEAQ (reference sequence). The CDR3 has 15 residues. The V gene end was trimmed by 3 bases and the J gene end by 3 bases; junction bases not matched to a gene: 7.

The chain joins TRBV7-9 to TRBJ2-5, with 7 bases identical to TRBD1. The sequenced sample was blood, obtained after dendritic cell vaccination. This receptor was identified in a human donor with glioblastoma. Written as DNA, the CDR3 is TGTGCCAGCAGCTTCCAGGGACAGCGAAAAGAGACCCAGTACTTC. As protein: CASSFQGQRKETQYF. The variable domain in full, with the rest retrieved from reference TRBV7-9 and TRBJ2-5, is DTGVSQNPRHKITKRGQNVTFRCDPISEHNRLYWYRQTLGQGPEFLTYFQNEAQLEKSRLLSDRFSAERPKGSFSTLEIQRTEQGDSAMYLCASSFQGQRKETQYFGPGTRLLVL.